The subject of this entry is one T cell receptor beta chain. The antigen remains unidentified. The entry originates in a study of long-term antiretroviral therapy in people with HIV. Findings and limits, study-wide: Within the repertoire, clones expanded before ART were dominant at all time points. Although diversity increased after ART, it remained lower than in transplant donor controls.

At survey level, the immunoSEQ assay was run in its v3.0 version. Per-sample TRB depth target: about 40,000-50,000 T-cell genomes. The data were produced by immunoSEQ multiplex PCR, yet TCRdb's version contains in-frame clones alone and is incomplete. The sample contains about 22,000 clones, roughly 85% of which appear only once. One or more pre-ART and two or more post-ART PBMC samples were available from each donor. The V gene's germline CDR1 is SGHNT and CDR2 YYREEE (reference sequence). J was trimmed by 8 bases and V by 2 bases; bases with no gene match: 4. This CDR3 contains 13 residues. The V and J genes are TRBV5-4 and TRBJ2-1; 7 bases fit TRBD2. This receptor was identified in a man aged 45-60 years with HIV. The sequencing used unsorted PBMCs, collected at the start of antiretroviral therapy. The CDR3 sequence: CASSLAGSDEQFF. The CDR3 DNA follows: TGTGCCAGCAGCTTAGCGGGAAGCGATGAGCAGTTCTTC.